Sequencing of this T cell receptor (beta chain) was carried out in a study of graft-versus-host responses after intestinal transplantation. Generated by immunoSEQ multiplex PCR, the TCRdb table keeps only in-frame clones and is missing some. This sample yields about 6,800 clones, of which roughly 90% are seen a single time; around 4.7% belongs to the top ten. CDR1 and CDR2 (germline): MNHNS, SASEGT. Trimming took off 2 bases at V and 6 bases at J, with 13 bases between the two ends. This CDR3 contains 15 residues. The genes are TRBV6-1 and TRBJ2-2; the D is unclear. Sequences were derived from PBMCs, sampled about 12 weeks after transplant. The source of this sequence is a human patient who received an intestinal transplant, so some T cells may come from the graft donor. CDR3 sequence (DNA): TGTGCCAGCAGTGAAAACAAGGAAGGGCCCGGGGAGCTGTTTTTT. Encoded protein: CASSENKEGPGELFF.